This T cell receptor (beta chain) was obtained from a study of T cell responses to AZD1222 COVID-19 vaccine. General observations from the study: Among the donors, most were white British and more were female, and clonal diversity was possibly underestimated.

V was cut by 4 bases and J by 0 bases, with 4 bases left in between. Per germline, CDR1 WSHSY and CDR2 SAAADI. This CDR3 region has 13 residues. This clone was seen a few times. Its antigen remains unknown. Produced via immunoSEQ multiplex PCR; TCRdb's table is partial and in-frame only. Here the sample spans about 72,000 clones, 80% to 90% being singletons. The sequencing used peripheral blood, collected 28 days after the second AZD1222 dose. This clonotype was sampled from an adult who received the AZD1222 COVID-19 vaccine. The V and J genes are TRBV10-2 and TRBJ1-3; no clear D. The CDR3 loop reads CASSADSGNTIYF. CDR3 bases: TGCGCCAGCAGTGCCGACTCTGGAAACACCATATATTTT.